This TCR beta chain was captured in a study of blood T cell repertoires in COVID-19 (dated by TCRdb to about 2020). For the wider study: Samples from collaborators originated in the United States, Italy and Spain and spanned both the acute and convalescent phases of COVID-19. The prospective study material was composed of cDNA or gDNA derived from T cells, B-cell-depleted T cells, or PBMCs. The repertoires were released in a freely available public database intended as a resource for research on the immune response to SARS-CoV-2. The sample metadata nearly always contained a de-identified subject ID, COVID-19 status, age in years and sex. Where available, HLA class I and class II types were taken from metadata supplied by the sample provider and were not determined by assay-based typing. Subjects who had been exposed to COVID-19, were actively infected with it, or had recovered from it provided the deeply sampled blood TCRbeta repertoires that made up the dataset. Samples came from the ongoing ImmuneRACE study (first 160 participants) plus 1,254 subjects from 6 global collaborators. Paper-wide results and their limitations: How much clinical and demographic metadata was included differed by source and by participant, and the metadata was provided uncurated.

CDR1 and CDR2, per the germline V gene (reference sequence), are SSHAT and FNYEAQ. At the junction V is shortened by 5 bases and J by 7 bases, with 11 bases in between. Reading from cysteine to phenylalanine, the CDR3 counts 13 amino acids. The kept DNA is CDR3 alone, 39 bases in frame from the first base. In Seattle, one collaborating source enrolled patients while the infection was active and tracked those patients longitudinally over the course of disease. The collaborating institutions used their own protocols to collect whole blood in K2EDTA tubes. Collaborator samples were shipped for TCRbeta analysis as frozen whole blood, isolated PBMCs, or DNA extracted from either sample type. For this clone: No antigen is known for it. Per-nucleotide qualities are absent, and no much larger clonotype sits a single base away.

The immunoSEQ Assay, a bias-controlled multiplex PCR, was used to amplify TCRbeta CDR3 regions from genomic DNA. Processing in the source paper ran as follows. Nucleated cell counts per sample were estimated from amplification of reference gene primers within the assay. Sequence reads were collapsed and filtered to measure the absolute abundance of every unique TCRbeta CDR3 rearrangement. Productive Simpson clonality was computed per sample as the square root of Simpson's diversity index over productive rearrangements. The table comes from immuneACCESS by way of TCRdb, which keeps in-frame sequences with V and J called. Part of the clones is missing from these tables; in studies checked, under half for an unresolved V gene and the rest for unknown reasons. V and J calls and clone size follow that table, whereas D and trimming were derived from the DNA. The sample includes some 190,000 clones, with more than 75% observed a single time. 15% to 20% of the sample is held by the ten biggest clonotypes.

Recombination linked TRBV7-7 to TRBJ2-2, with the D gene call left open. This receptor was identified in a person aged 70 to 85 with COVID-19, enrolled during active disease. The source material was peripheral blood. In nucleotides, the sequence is TGTGCCAGCAGCACCTACAGTGGCGGGGAGCTGTTTTTT. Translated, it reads CASSTYSGGELFF. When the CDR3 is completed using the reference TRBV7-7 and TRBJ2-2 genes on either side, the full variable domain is GAGVSQSPRYKVTKRGQDVTLRCDPISSHATLYWYQQALGQGPEFLTYFNYEAQPDKSGLPSDRFSAERPEGSISTLTIQRTEQRDSAMYRCASSTYSGGELFFGEGSRLTVL.